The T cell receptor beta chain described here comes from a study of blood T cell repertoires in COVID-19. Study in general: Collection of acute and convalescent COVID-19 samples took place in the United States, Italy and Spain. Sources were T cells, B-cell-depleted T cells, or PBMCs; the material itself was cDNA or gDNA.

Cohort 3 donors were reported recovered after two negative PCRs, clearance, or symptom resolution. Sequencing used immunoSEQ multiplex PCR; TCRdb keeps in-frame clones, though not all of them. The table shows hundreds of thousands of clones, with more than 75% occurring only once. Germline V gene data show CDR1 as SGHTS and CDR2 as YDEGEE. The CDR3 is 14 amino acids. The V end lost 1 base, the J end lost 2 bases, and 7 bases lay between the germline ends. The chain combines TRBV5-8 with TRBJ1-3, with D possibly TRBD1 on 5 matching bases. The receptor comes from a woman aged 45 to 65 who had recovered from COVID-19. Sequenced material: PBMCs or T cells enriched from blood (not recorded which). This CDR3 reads CASSLRRAGNTIYF. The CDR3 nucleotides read TGTGCCAGCAGCTTGCGCAGGGCTGGAAACACCATATATTTT.